The rows below give T cell receptor beta chains drawn from one sample of a study of blood T cell repertoires in COVID-19. TCRdb's copy holds only in-frame clones and misses some; the assay was immunoSEQ multiplex PCR. The sample records 70,000 or so clones, roughly four fifths being singletons. Sequencing input: peripheral blood. These receptors originate from a woman aged 80 or older with acute or convalescent COVID-19. The CDR3 runs from the conserved cysteine through the conserved F or W. D genes are given only for firm matches. For some rows the clone size is stated as once, few or many, or as a class when expanded; others skip it.

TRBV6-5	TRBJ1-6	.	once	TGTGCCAGCAGTTACTCGACGGCTAGCCCGAATTCACCCCTCCACTTT	CASSYSTASPNSPLHF
TRBV6-5	TRBJ2-3	TRBD1	few	TGTGCCAGCAGTTACAGCCGACAGGGGGGAGATACGCAGTATTTT	CASSYSRQGGDTQYF
TRBV24-1	TRBJ1-6	.	.	TGTGCCACCAGTGATCTAAACAGGGTCAACAATTCACCCCTCCACTTT	CATSDLNRVNNSPLHF
TRBV3-1/TRBV3-2	TRBJ2-7	.	.	TGTGCCAGCAGCCAAGCCCGCTACGAGCAGTACTTC	CASSQARYEQYF
TRBV9	TRBJ1-2	.	.	TGTGCCAGCAGCGTAGGGGGCGCCGGTGGCTACACCTTC	CASSVGGAGGYTF
TRBV12-3/TRBV12-4	TRBJ1-1	.	.	TGTGCCAGCAGTTGGTCGGGAGACACTGAAGCTTTCTTT	CASSWSGDTEAFF
TRBV7-3	TRBJ1-1	.	.	TGTGCCAGCAGCCCGGACTCGAACACTGAAGCTTTCTTT	CASSPDSNTEAFF
TRBV4-1	TRBJ1-1	.	.	TGCGCCAGCAGCCGGGACACACAGGTTAACACTGAAGCTTTCTTT	CASSRDTQVNTEAFF
TRBV6-5	TRBJ1-4	.	.	TGTGCCAGCCAATTAGGGGACATTAATGAAAAACTGTTTTTT	CASQLGDINEKLFF
TRBV5-1	TRBJ1-5	TRBD1	.	TGCGCCAGCAGCTTGGAAGGGGGCGTTAGCAATCAGCCCCAGCATTTT	CASSLEGGVSNQPQHF
TRBV30	TRBJ2-5	.	.	TGTGCCTGGAGTAGGCAGGGTGTAGAGACCCAGTACTTC	CAWSRQGVETQYF
TRBV9	TRBJ1-6	TRBD1	medium-sized	TGTGCCAGCAGCATCTCGGGACAGGATAATTCACCCCTCCACTTT	CASSISGQDNSPLHF
TRBV7-9	TRBJ1-2	.	.	TGTGCCAGCAGCTTAGAGGCAAGACGGGGTGATTTCGGCTACACCTTC	CASSLEARRGDFGYTF
TRBV2	TRBJ1-1	TRBD1	.	TGTGCCAGCAGTGGACAGGGGAACACTGAAGCTTTCTTT	CASSGQGNTEAFF
TRBV5-8	TRBJ1-5	TRBD1	.	TGTGCCAGCAGCCAGACAGGGGATCAGCCCCAGCATTTT	CASSQTGDQPQHF
TRBV5-8	TRBJ1-2	.	few	TGTGCCAGCAGCTTGAGGGCCCGGACACGGTATGGCTACACCTTC	CASSLRARTRYGYTF
TRBV11-2	TRBJ1-4	TRBD1	once	TGTGCCAGCAGCTCATCCACCGGGACAGGATATGAAAAACTGTTTTTT	CASSSSTGTGYEKLFF
TRBV4-1	TRBJ2-3	TRBD2	once	TGCGCCAGCAGCGGGATCACTAGCGGGAGTTATACGCAGTATTTT	CASSGITSGSYTQYF
TRBV18	TRBJ2-2	TRBD1	.	TGTGCCAGCTCACCGTCCTACCCCGGGACAGGGGGCACCGGGGAGCTGTTTTTT	CASSPSYPGTGGTGELFF
TRBV7-9	TRBJ1-4	.	.	TGTGCCAGCAGCTTAGCGTTTTCGGAAAAACTGTTTTTT	CASSLAFSEKLFF
TRBV6-6	TRBJ1-4	TRBD1	.	TGTGCCAGCAGTGACCGGGACAGGGATAAGAAAAAACTGTTTTTT	CASSDRDRDKKKLFF
TRBV19	TRBJ2-6	TRBD1	.	TGTGCCAGCCTAGAAGGGGGCCTTGCTGGGGCCAACGTCCTGACTTTC	CASLEGGLAGANVLTF
TRBV6-6	TRBJ1-5	.	.	TGTGCCAGCGGCGGTGGGGGGGGGAGCAATCAGCCCCAGCATTTT	CASGGGGGSNQPQHF
TRBV6-5	TRBJ2-1	.	.	TGTGCCATCCCTCGGCGGGGACGGAATGAGCAGTTCTTC	CAIPRRGRNEQFF
TRBV2	TRBJ2-2	.	.	TGTGCCAGCGAGGAGGAGGGGGCCACGAACACCGGGGAGCTGTTTTTT	CASEEEGATNTGELFF
TRBV6-1	TRBJ2-6	.	few	TGTGCCAGCAGTGAACTACAGGGCGCTGGGGCCAACGTCCTGACTTTC	CASSELQGAGANVLTF
TRBV6-6	TRBJ1-4	TRBD1	.	TGTGCCAGCAGTGCCACAGGGGGGGCTGAAAAACTGTTTTTT	CASSATGGAEKLFF
TRBV19	TRBJ1-1	TRBD1	few	TGTGCCAGTAGTATAGCAGGGGGATCTAACACTGAAGCTTTCTTT	CASSIAGGSNTEAFF
TRBV2	TRBJ1-4	.	.	TGTGCCAGCAGTGGCGGGGTAAATGAAAAACTGTTTTTT	CASSGGVNEKLFF
TRBV5-5	TRBJ1-5	.	.	TGTGCCAGCAGCCCACGGGTCCGGCGGGAACAGCCCCAGCATTTT	CASSPRVRREQPQHF
TRBV5-1	TRBJ1-2	TRBD1	.	TGCGCCAGCAGCTTGGCCCTCACAGGGGGCGCGAGGGGCTACACCTTC	CASSLALTGGARGYTF
TRBV4-1	TRBJ1-2	TRBD1	few	TGCGCCAGCAGCCAACGGACAGGGGTAATCTATGGCTACACCTTC	CASSQRTGVIYGYTF
TRBV7-8	TRBJ1-2	.	.	TGTGCCAGCAACACTAACAGGGCAGGGAATGGCTACACCTTC	CASNTNRAGNGYTF
TRBV5-4	TRBJ2-2	.	.	TGTGCCAGCAGCTTGGGACAGAGCGTCTCGAACACCGGGGAGCTGTTTTTT	CASSLGQSVSNTGELFF
TRBV6-5	TRBJ2-1	TRBD2	.	TGTGCCACCCAGAGACTAGCGGCTGGGAATGAGCAGTTCTTC	CATQRLAAGNEQFF
TRBV5-1	TRBJ1-4	.	.	TGCGCCAGCAGCTTGGATGGTGGGCTGGAAAAACTGTTTTTT	CASSLDGGLEKLFF
TRBV20-1	TRBJ1-1	TRBD1	.	TGCAGTGCTAGTTCAGGGGGATTGAACACTGAAGCTTTCTTT	CSASSGGLNTEAFF